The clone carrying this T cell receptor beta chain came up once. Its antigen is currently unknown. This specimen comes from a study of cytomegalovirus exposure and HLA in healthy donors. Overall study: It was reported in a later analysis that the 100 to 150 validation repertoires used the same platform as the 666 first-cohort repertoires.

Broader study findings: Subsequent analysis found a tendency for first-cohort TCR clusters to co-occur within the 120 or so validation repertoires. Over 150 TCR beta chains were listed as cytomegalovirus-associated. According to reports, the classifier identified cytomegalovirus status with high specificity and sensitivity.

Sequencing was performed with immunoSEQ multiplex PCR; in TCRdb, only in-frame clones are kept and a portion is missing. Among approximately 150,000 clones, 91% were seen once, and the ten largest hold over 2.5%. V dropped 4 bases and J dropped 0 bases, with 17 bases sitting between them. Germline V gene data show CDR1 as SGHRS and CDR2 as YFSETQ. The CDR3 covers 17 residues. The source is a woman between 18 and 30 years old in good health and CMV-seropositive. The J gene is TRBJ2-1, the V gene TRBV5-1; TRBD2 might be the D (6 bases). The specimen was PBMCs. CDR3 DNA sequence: TGCGCCAGCAGCCCCCCGGGCGGGACCAGCTCCTACAATGAGCAGTTCTTC. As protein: CASSPPGGTSSYNEQFF. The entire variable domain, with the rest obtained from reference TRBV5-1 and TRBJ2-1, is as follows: KAGVTQTPRYLIKTRGQQVTLSCSPISGHRSVSWYQQTPGQGLQFLFEYFSETQRNKGNFPGRFSGRQFSNSRSEMNVSTLELGDSALYLCASSPPGGTSSYNEQFFGPGTRLTVL.